Ten or more counts support the clone carrying this T cell receptor (beta chain). Its antigen is unknown. This sample is drawn from a study of T-cell reconstitution after alpha-beta-depleted transplantation in children. The study's findings and limits: Newly produced T cells mostly provided counts and TCRbeta diversity after one year, as hyperexpanded clones declined.

The CDR3 is made up of 11 amino acids. Trimming left V 3 bases short and J 5 bases short, with 1 base between. The germline gives CDR1 ENHRY, CDR2 SYGVKD. During its preparation, the TCRbeta library received unique molecular identifiers. TCRdb analysed the PCR reads with MiXCR anew, one entry per CDR3 protein. The repertoire holds about 980,000 distinct CDR3 sequences, around 30% seen once, with 25% to 35% in the top ten. The chain couples TRBV10-3 to TRBJ2-2; no clear D gene. The clonotype was recovered from a boy younger than two who had a stem cell transplant for SCID, so the T cells may come from the graft donor. The specimen was PBMCs, mostly from graft donor cells, collected 360 days after TCRalphabeta/CD19-depleted stem cell transplant. The CDR3: CAISETGELFF. The CDR3 DNA follows: TGTGCCATCAGTGAAACCGGGGAGCTGTTTTTT.